The TCR beta chain described here comes from a study of T cell changes during pregnancy in multiple sclerosis. Clones were read by immunoSEQ multiplex PCR, and TCRdb kept only the in-frame ones, dropping some. The sample has tens of thousands of clones, approximately 92% seen once. This TCR was recovered from a female donor with multiple sclerosis, enrolled in a pregnancy study. Here the sequenced sample was peripheral blood, taken before pregnancy.

CDR3 nucleotide sequence: TGTGCCAGCAGTTACTCAAGCGGGAGTTCTTACGAGCAGTACTTC. This encodes CASSYSSGSSYEQYF. V gene TRBV6-5 combines with J gene TRBJ2-7; TRBD2 matches 8 bases. In germline, CDR1 is MNHEY, CDR2 SVGAGI. This CDR3 comprises 15 residues. Losses at the gene ends were 0 bases for V and 4 bases for J; bases not matched to a gene: 5.